The source of this T cell receptor (beta chain) is a study of CD8 T cells in Susac syndrome. CD8+ and CD4+ blood T cells underwent TCR beta sequencing. The patients who served as multiple sclerosis controls were treatment-naive and had stable or active relapsing-remitting disease that fulfilled the revised McDonald criteria. The RNA, about 0.45 to 1 ug, was put through reverse transcription using random hexamers. The method of amplification for TCR beta CDR3 was immunoSEQ multiplex PCR, covering 54 Vbeta and 13 Jbeta. MiXCR, applied by TCRdb to the immunoSEQ multiplex PCR reads, yields one record per CDR3 protein. The table has 77,000 or so distinct CDR3 sequences, just under 95% seen once. V dropped 4 bases and J dropped 1; count of bases not matched to a gene: 7. Germline values: CDR1 SEHNR, CDR2 FQNEAQ (reference sequence). This CDR3 has 16 residues.

The sequenced material came from CD8+ T cells from PBMCs. This TCR came from a human donor with multiple sclerosis. V gene TRBV7-9 combines with J gene TRBJ2-1; TRBD1 agrees at 7 bases. CDR3 sequence: CASSSSGGTSYNEQFF. The DNA for the CDR3 is TGTGCCAGCAGCTCCTCAGGGGGTACATCCTACAATGAGCAGTTCTTC.